The 29 T cell receptor beta chains in this list originate from one sample, sequenced in a study of response to subunit inactivated influenza vaccine. From the RT-PCR reads, TCRdb called clonotypes with MiXCR, one entry per CDR3 protein. The sample contains about 780,000 distinct CDR3 sequences, approximately 18% of which appear only once. The sample was PBMCs from blood, taken about 5 days after vaccination. The receptors here all came from a man in his forties or fifties who received an inactivated influenza vaccine.

The rearrangement links TRBV20-1 to TRBJ2-1; D is possibly TRBD1 (6 bases). CDR1 and CDR2 from the germline V gene are DFQATT and SNEGSKA (reference sequence). This CDR3 is 15 amino acids long. V lost 5 bases and J lost 3, with 17 bases in between. CDR3 sequence reads: CSACPIRTDYNEQFF. CDR3 in DNA: TGCAGTGCTTGCCCGATCAGGACAGACTACAATGAGCAGTTCTTC.

The table lists this clonotype with many counts. V is TRBV5-1 and J is TRBJ1-2, with no clear D. Looked up from germline, CDR1 is SGHRS and CDR2 is YFSETQ. CDR3 length: 15 residues. Trimming removed 0 bases from V and 4 bases from J, with 13 bases in between. CDR3 amino acids: CASSLAGSGSYGYTF. CDR3 nucleotide sequence: TGCGCCAGCAGCTTGGCCGGAAGTGGAAGCTATGGCTACACCTTC.

In its sample, this clonotype was seen once. This chain links TRBV4-2 with TRBJ2-2, with 7 bases identical to TRBD2. The CDR3 extends over 13 amino acids. Germline V gene data show CDR1 as LGHNA and CDR2 as YNFKEQ. The trim removed 10 bases at V and 5 bases at J, leaving 7 bases unmatched. The CDR3 loop reads CAMGPGGTGELFF. In nucleotides, the CDR3 is TGTGCCATGGGCCCCGGGGGGACCGGGGAGCTGTTTTTT.

This rearrangement joins TRBV20-1 to TRBJ2-3; 9 positions agree with TRBD2. The trim removed 6 bases at V and 0 bases at J, leaving 4 bases unmatched. The CDR3 has 14 amino acids. From germline, CDR1 is DFQATT and CDR2 SNEGSKA (reference sequence). CDR3 protein: CSASSGTSTDTQYF. The CDR3 coding sequence is TGCAGTGCGTCTAGCGGGACTAGCACAGATACGCAGTATTTT.

This chain uses TRBV7-2 with TRBJ2-1, with D possibly matching TRBD2 (6 bases). The ends were cut back, 0 bases at V and 5 bases at J, with 11 bases in the middle. The CDR3 loop spans 15 amino acids. The V gene's germline CDR1 is SGHTA and CDR2 FQGNSA. The CDR3 reads CASSLARLVDNEQFF. The DNA of the CDR3 is TGTGCCAGCAGCTTAGCGCGACTAGTAGACAATGAGCAGTTCTTC.

This clonotype appeared a few times. The chain has TRBV20-1 and TRBJ1-5; 8 positions match TRBD1. Germline lookup yields CDR1 DFQATT and CDR2 SNEGSKA (reference sequence). This CDR3 has 15 amino acids. Trimming at V came to 3 bases and at J to 1 base, leaving 5 bases not matched to a gene. CDR3: CSASSWTGSNQPQHF. The CDR3 nucleotides are TGCAGTGCTAGTTCATGGACAGGGAGCAATCAGCCCCAGCATTTT.

This clonotype was counted at least ten times. V is TRBV12-3 or TRBV12-4 and J is TRBJ2-2; D uncertain. Trimming took off 1 base at V and 1 base at J, with 7 bases between the two ends. The CDR3 consists of 15 residues. The CDR3: CASSLGEGNTGELFF. The CDR3 nucleotides read TGTGCCAGCAGTTTAGGCGAAGGGAACACCGGGGAGCTGTTTTTT.

This clonotype was counted a few times. The V call is TRBV2, the J call TRBJ2-7, with a possible D match to TRBD2 (5 bases). The CDR3 length is 13 residues. Trimming took 2 bases from V and 4 from J, leaving 9 bases between them. The germline CDR1 and CDR2 sequences are SNHLY and FYNNEI. The CDR3 loop reads CASSEMRVYEQYF. In DNA form, the CDR3 reads TGTGCCAGCAGTGAAATGAGGGTATACGAGCAGTACTTC. The full variable domain, completed using reference TRBV2 and TRBJ2-7, is EPEVTQTPSHQVTQMGQEVILRCVPISNHLYFYWYRQILGQKVEFLVSFYNNEISEKSEIFDDQFSVERPDGSNFTLKIRSTKLEDSAMYFCASSEMRVYEQYFGPGTRLTVT.

The gene calls are TRBV7-2 and TRBJ2-2; TRBD1 agrees at 12 bases. The CDR3 extends over 15 amino acids. Germline-derived CDR1 and CDR2 are SGHTA and FQGNSA. V lost 6 bases and J lost 9; bases outside the gene matches: 8. The CDR3 DNA follows: TGTGCCAGCAGTCGCGGGACAGGGGGCGTTTGGGAGCTGTTTTTT. Its protein is CASSRGTGGVWELFF.

In its sample, this clonotype was seen a few times. This chain joins TRBV7-8 and TRBJ2-6; TRBD2 might be the D (6 bases). Trimming cost V 5 bases and J 0 bases, with 20 bases left between them. This CDR3 has 19 residues. Per the germline V gene, CDR1 is SGHVS and CDR2 is FQNEAQ. The CDR3 is CASSVSGTQGLSGANVLTF. The CDR3 DNA follows: TGTGCCAGCAGCGTCTCCGGGACCCAGGGACTCTCTGGGGCCAACGTCCTGACTTTC.

This clonotype showed up just a few times. This chain links TRBV7-8 with TRBJ2-5, with D unresolved. The CDR3 totals 13 residues. V lost 3 bases and J lost 5, with 10 bases in between. Per germline, CDR1 SGHVS and CDR2 FQNEAQ. CDR3 residues: CASSLTVRETQYF. CDR3 in DNA: TGTGCCAGCAGCTTGACTGTGCGGGAGACCCAGTACTTC.

This clonotype was observed a handful of times. This chain joins TRBV12-3 or TRBV12-4 and TRBJ1-6, with TRBD1 as a possible D gene (5 bases). The V end lost 4 bases, the J end lost 6 bases, and 10 bases lay between the germline ends. There are 14 residues in the CDR3. Here the CDR3 DNA reads TGTGCCAGCAGTTCCAGACAGACTAATTCACCCCTCCACTTT. Protein product: CASSSRQTNSPLHF.

This clonotype was detected ten times or more. This chain uses TRBV2 with TRBJ1-1, with a possible D match to TRBD1 (5 bases). V was clipped by 8 bases and J by 0 bases, with 16 bases between them. The germline CDR1 and CDR2 sequences are SNHLY and FYNNEI. CDR3 length equals 15 residues. CDR3 region: CASVQGLLMNTEAFF. DNA for the CDR3: TGTGCCAGCGTGCAGGGACTACTAATGAACACTGAAGCTTTCTTT.

This clonotype occurred many times. J is TRBJ2-1 and V is TRBV9, with 7 bases fitting TRBD2. V shed 3 bases and J 5 bases; nucleotides not matched to a gene: 5. CDR1 and CDR2 (germline): SGDLS, YYNGEE. The CDR3 contains 14 residues. CDR3: CASSAGGGDNEQFF. The CDR3 DNA sequence: TGTGCCAGCAGCGCAGGTGGGGGGGACAATGAGCAGTTCTTC.

This clonotype was recorded only once. V is TRBV12-5 and J is TRBJ1-2, with 8 bases fitting TRBD1. The trim removed 5 bases at V and 5 bases at J, leaving 4 bases unmatched. The germline V gene encodes CDR1 LGHNT and CDR2 FRNRAP. The CDR3 extends over 13 amino acids. The CDR3 reads CASGLTGEYGYTF. DNA for the CDR3: TGTGCTAGTGGTCTGACAGGGGAGTATGGCTACACCTTC.

In nucleotides, the CDR3 is TGTGCCACCGGGGGGTATAGCAATCAGCCCCAGCATTTT. It is translated as CATGGYSNQPQHF. The chain combines TRBV6-1 with TRBJ1-5; the D gene is possibly TRBD1 (5 bases). In germline, CDR1 is MNHNS, CDR2 SASEGT. The V gene lost 10 bases and the J gene lost 0 bases, with 10 bases spanning the gap. The CDR3 totals 13 residues.

The chain is built from TRBV20-1 and TRBJ1-2; unclear D gene. Trimming pared 4 bases from V and 7 bases from J, leaving 13 bases between. Germline CDR1 is DFQATT and CDR2 is SNEGSKA (reference sequence). The CDR3 is 12 residues long. For the CDR3, the DNA is TGCAGTGCTATCGAGAGGGCAGGTGGCTACACCTTC. Encoded protein: CSAIERAGGYTF.

This clonotype has ten or more counts. The rearrangement joins TRBV10-3 to TRBJ2-1, with 10 bases that match TRBD2. This CDR3 has 12 amino acids. V was clipped by 6 bases and J by 10 bases; unmatched bases: 3. Germline CDR1 ENHRY, CDR2 SYGVKD. The DNA of the CDR3 is TGTGCCATCAGCCTAGCGGGGGCAGAGCAGTTCTTC. Protein: CAISLAGAEQFF.

V usage is TRBV12-3 or TRBV12-4 and J usage is TRBJ2-1; 8 bases align to TRBD1. V was clipped by 4 bases and J by 8 bases; unmatched bases: 7. The CDR3 totals 14 residues. Here the CDR3 reads CASSSHSTGDEQFF. The CDR3 DNA reads as TGTGCCAGCAGTTCTCACTCGACAGGGGATGAGCAGTTCTTC.

The genes are TRBV5-1 and TRBJ2-2; no clear D gene. Germline CDR1 SGHRS, CDR2 YFSETQ. The CDR3 sequence is 13 residues long. V was pared by 0 bases and J by 5 bases, with 5 bases between. This CDR3 reads CASSLVLTGELFF. CDR3 nucleotide sequence: TGCGCCAGCAGCTTGGTACTGACCGGGGAGCTGTTTTTT.

CDR3 amino acids: CSARDTLAGVYNEQFF. CDR3 in DNA: TGCAGTGCTAGAGACACCCTAGCGGGGGTTTACAATGAGCAGTTCTTC. The chain has TRBV20-1 and TRBJ2-1; TRBD2 matches 10 bases. The CDR3 has 16 residues. Unmatched junction bases numbered 6, after V lost 0 bases and J lost 4 bases. CDR1 and CDR2 from the germline V gene are DFQATT and SNEGSKA (reference sequence).

The genes are TRBV27 and TRBJ2-3; 11 bases align to TRBD2. Germline values: CDR1 MNHEY, CDR2 SMNVEV (reference sequence). V was clipped by 3 bases and J by 5 bases; unmatched bases: 1. This CDR3 has 14 amino acids. DNA of the CDR3: TGTGCCAGCAGTTTGGGGACTAGCGGAGATACGCAGTATTTT. Translation gives CASSLGTSGDTQYF.

The genes are TRBV12-3 or TRBV12-4 and TRBJ2-7; no reliable D call. The germline V and J ends were trimmed by 5 bases and 6 bases, with 14 bases remaining between them. This CDR3 comprises 13 residues. In DNA form, the CDR3 reads TGTGCCAGCAGTCCACCGATGCCCTCCGAGCAGTACTTC. As protein: CASSPPMPSEQYF.

This clonotype has at least ten counts. V usage is TRBV9 and J usage is TRBJ2-7; 8 bases match TRBD1. Germline lookup yields CDR1 SGDLS and CDR2 YYNGEE. CDR3 length: 15 amino acids. V lost 0 bases to trimming and J lost 5 bases; unmatched junction nucleotides: 7. The CDR3 coding sequence is TGTGCCAGCAGCGTAGCTCCAGGGGGCTTCGACGAGCAGTACTTC. Translating gives CASSVAPGGFDEQYF. Full variable domain (remainder filled in from reference TRBV9 and TRBJ2-7): DSGVTQTPKHLITATGQRVTLRCSPRSGDLSVYWYQQSLDQGLQFLIQYYNGEERAKGNILERFSAQQFPDLHSELNLSSLELGDSALYFCASSVAPGGFDEQYFGPGTRLTVT.

The rearrangement links TRBV5-1 to TRBJ1-1, with D tentatively TRBD1 (5 bases). Germline V gene data show CDR1 as SGHRS and CDR2 as YFSETQ. The CDR3 is made up of 15 amino acids. Trimming took 6 bases from V and 5 from J, leaving 20 bases between them. This chain's CDR3 is CASNEGTGKGTEAFF. The CDR3 DNA sequence: TGCGCCAGCAACGAAGGGACGGGGAAGGGGACTGAAGCTTTCTTT.

This chain connects TRBV10-3 to TRBJ2-5; tentative D call: TRBD1 (6 bases). The length of the CDR3 is 13 residues. Germline loops: CDR1 ENHRY, CDR2 SYGVKD. Trimming removed 7 bases from V and 1 base from J, with 10 bases in between. CDR3 nucleotides: TGTGCCATCACCGGGACACCCCAAGAGACCCAGTACTTC. Amino acids: CAITGTPQETQYF.

This chain joins TRBV6-1 and TRBJ2-5; D gene uncertain. The CDR3 consists of 16 residues. Looked up from germline, CDR1 is MNHNS and CDR2 is SASEGT. The ends were cut back, 9 bases at V and 2 bases at J, with 22 bases in the middle. This CDR3 is CARQGSSRKNQETQYF. The CDR3 bases are TGTGCCAGGCAAGGGTCGAGCAGAAAAAATCAAGAGACCCAGTACTTC.

This clonotype was seen ten or more times. This rearrangement joins TRBV29-1 to TRBJ1-2, with D uncertain. Germline V gene data show CDR1 as SQVTM and CDR2 as ANQGSEA. The length of the CDR3 is 11 residues. Trimming stripped 1 base from V and 7 bases from J, with 7 bases between. The CDR3 coding sequence is TGCAGCGTTGAAGTGGGGTTTGGCTACACCTTC. It encodes CSVEVGFGYTF.

The V and J genes are TRBV7-2 and TRBJ1-1; D not resolved. V was trimmed by 5 bases and J by 1 base, leaving 8 bases between them. The CDR3 loop spans 13 amino acids. Per germline, CDR1 SGHTA and CDR2 FQGNSA. The CDR3 DNA reads TGTGCCAGCAGCACGTTTTCGAACACTGAAGCTTTCTTT. The encoded protein is CASSTFSNTEAFF. The full variable domain, its missing parts supplied by reference TRBV7-2 and TRBJ1-1, is GAGVSQSPSNKVTEKGKDVELRCDPISGHTALYWYRQSLGQGLEFLIYFQGNSAPDKSGLPSDRFSAERTGGSVSTLTIQRTQQEDSAVYLCASSTFSNTEAFFGQGTRLTVV.